This TCR beta chain was recovered during a study of CD8 T cells in Susac syndrome. The sequenced target, TCR beta, came from blood CD8+ and CD4+ T cells. With random hexamers, reverse transcription was performed on roughly 0.5 to 1 ug of RNA. Coverage of TCR beta CDR3 amplification by immunoSEQ multiplex PCR extended to 54 Vbeta and 13 Jbeta. TCRdb reprocessed the immunoSEQ multiplex PCR reads with MiXCR, giving one entry per CDR3 protein. This sample has roughly 160,000 distinct CDR3 sequences, with roughly 95% found just once. Sequences were obtained from CD4+ T cells from PBMCs. The clonotype originates from a human donor with Susac syndrome.

The DNA of the CDR3 is TGTGCCAGTAGTCTCGTATTTAGAGGGGATCAGCCCCAGCATTTT. As protein: CASSLVFRGDQPQHF. The V and J genes are TRBV19 and TRBJ1-5; D may be TRBD1 (5 bases). The CDR3 sequence is 15 residues long. V lost 5 bases to trimming and J lost 5 bases, with 16 bases between them. The V gene's germline CDR1 is LNHDA and CDR2 SQIVND (reference sequence).